The next 32 T cell receptor beta chains were all read from a single sample in a study of CD8+ T cells in alopecia areata (dated by TCRdb to the late 2010s). Per the publication, the treatment or condition label means: oral pan-JAK inhibitor, 5-10 mg twice daily. The method behind the library was the immunoSEQ multiplex PCR assay. RNA was extracted from all samples and reverse transcribed into cDNA as template for TCR sequencing. TCRdb limited this immuneACCESS table to in-frame rearrangements with V and J called. A share of clones is missing; checked studies link under half to unresolved V genes, and the rest is unexplained. The sample table holds 100,000 or so clones, of which around 60% were seen once. The top ten clones comprise around 17% of the sample. Material: CD8+ T cells sorted from blood, obtained at roughly week 58, from a patient treated with tofacitinib. The receptors come from a human donor with alopecia areata.

The rearrangement joins TRBV30 to TRBJ1-1; perhaps TRBD1 as D (5 bases). The V end lost 0 bases, the J end lost 2 bases, and 7 bases lay between the germline ends. Germline V gene sequence: CDR1 GTSNPN, CDR2 SVGIG (reference sequence). This CDR3 comprises 13 residues. CDR3 sequence reads: CAWSVGANTEAFF. In DNA form, the CDR3 reads TGTGCCTGGAGTGTCGGGGCAAACACTGAAGCTTTCTTT.

The rearrangement links TRBV2 to TRBJ2-3; possibly TRBD2 for D (5 bases). This CDR3 has 14 amino acids. Germline V CDR1 and CDR2: SNHLY, FYNNEI. V dropped 5 bases and J dropped 2 bases, with 11 bases sitting between them. This CDR3 is CASSTTRDTDTQYF. The CDR3 bases are TGTGCCAGCAGTACCACTAGGGACACAGATACGCAGTATTTT.

The gene calls are TRBV7-3 and TRBJ2-3; possible D gene TRBD2, 6 bases. Germline V lookup: CDR1 SGHTA, CDR2 FQGTGA. Deletions cut 4 bases from V and 2 bases from J, with 13 bases between. The CDR3 runs to 15 residues. CDR3 region: CASSSRGGTTDTQYF. CDR3 sequence (DNA): TGTGCCAGCAGCTCACGTGGGGGGACCACAGATACGCAGTATTTT.

This clone turned up a few times. The chain has TRBV7-9 and TRBJ2-7; maybe TRBD1 (5 bases). The CDR3 totals 14 residues. CDR1 and CDR2 (germline): SEHNR, FQNEAQ (reference sequence). The V end lost 1 base, the J end lost 2 bases, and 9 bases lay between the germline ends. CDR3 amino acids: CASSLVGAAYEQYF. For the CDR3, the DNA is TGTGCCAGCAGCTTAGTTGGGGCCGCCTACGAGCAGTACTTC.

This clone came up a few times. The chain couples TRBV18 to TRBJ2-1; TRBD1 agrees at 7 bases. The V gene's germline CDR1 is KGHSH and CDR2 LQKENI. The CDR3 is made up of 14 amino acids. With V trimmed by 3 bases and J by 7 bases, 6 bases remained unmatched. CDR3 sequence (DNA): TGTGCCAGCTCACCCGAGGGGGCTGGTAATGAGCAGTTCTTC. Amino acid sequence: CASSPEGAGNEQFF.

This chain joins TRBV29-1 and TRBJ1-2; 7 bases are a match to TRBD1. The CDR3 is 12 residues long. Germline trimming cut 4 bases from V and 8 bases from J; bases unmatched to any gene: 7. Germline CDR1 and CDR2: SQVTM and ANQGSEA. This CDR3 is CSVGGGGEGYTF. Written as DNA, the CDR3 is TGCAGCGTTGGAGGGGGCGGCGAGGGCTACACCTTC.

The sample holds a few counts of this clone. The chain couples TRBV14 to TRBJ2-7; D ambiguous. Per germline, CDR1 SGHDN and CDR2 FVKESK. Trimming stripped 2 bases from V and 4 bases from J, with 12 bases between. This CDR3 has 14 residues. The CDR3 loop is CASSQRRDGYEQYF. The DNA of the CDR3 is TGTGCCAGCAGCCAACGTCGCGACGGTTACGAGCAGTACTTC.

This clone was observed a handful of times. This chain uses TRBV4-1 with TRBJ2-4; TRBD2 aligns across 7 bases. The germline V gene encodes CDR1 MGHRA and CDR2 YSYEKL. The CDR3 contains 16 residues. With 3 bases clipped from V and 0 bases from J, the junction kept 5 bases outside the gene matches. CDR3 in amino acids: CASSHREDLAKNIQYF. CDR3 coding DNA: TGCGCCAGCAGCCACCGGGAGGACTTAGCCAAAAACATTCAGTACTTC.

V and J are TRBV2 and TRBJ2-1; TRBD1 matches at 7 bases. This CDR3 comprises 15 residues. CDR1 and CDR2 (germline): SNHLY, FYNNEI. The V gene end was trimmed by 8 bases and the J gene end by 6 bases; junction bases not matched to a gene: 13. The CDR3 sequence is CASAWDSETINEQFF. The CDR3 coding sequence is TGTGCCAGCGCCTGGGACAGTGAAACCATCAATGAGCAGTTCTTC.

The J gene is TRBJ2-7, the V gene TRBV6-5; the D gene is possibly TRBD1 (5 bases). V was trimmed by 5 bases and J by 6 bases, leaving 14 bases between them. Germline V gives CDR1 MNHEY, CDR2 SVGAGI. The CDR3 spans 13 residues. Here the CDR3 DNA reads TGTGCCAGCAGTGAACAGGCGGTTGCCGAGCAGTACTTC. Residues: CASSEQAVAEQYF.

This clone was detected a few times. The chain links TRBV7-9 to TRBJ1-1; a possible D gene is TRBD1 (5 bases). The CDR3 loop spans 16 amino acids. V lost 2 bases and J 0 bases, leaving 13 bases between the germline ends. Germline values: CDR1 SEHNR, CDR2 FQNEAQ (reference sequence). The CDR3 DNA reads as TGTGCCAGCAGCTTATTAACAGGACTCATGAACACTGAAGCTTTCTTT. This translates into CASSLLTGLMNTEAFF.

The chain employs TRBV5-6 and TRBJ2-7; D not resolved. The CDR3 sequence is 15 residues long. Germline assignment: CDR1 SGHDT and CDR2 YYEEEE. The V end was cut by 2 bases, the J end by 3 bases, with 15 bases between. The DNA of the CDR3 is TGTGCCAGCAGCTTAGCTTCTCTGGTAGGCTACGAGCAGTACTTC. Residues: CASSLASLVGYEQYF. The complete variable domain, with remaining parts taken from reference TRBV5-6 and TRBJ2-7, reads DAGVTQSPTHLIKTRGQQVTLRCSPKSGHDTVSWYQQALGQGPQFIFQYYEEEERQRGNFPDRFSGHQFPNYSSELNVNALLLGDSALYLCASSLASLVGYEQYFGPGTRLTVT.

This clone was detected a few times. The chain is built from TRBV5-1 and TRBJ1-2; D ambiguous. Trimming took 4 bases from V and 5 from J, leaving 27 bases between them. The V gene's germline CDR1 is SGHRS and CDR2 YFSETQ. The CDR3 runs to 18 residues. The CDR3 reads CASSPVLWPYFWPYGYTF. The CDR3, as DNA: TGCGCCAGCAGCCCCGTCCTCTGGCCCTACTTCTGGCCGTATGGCTACACCTTC.

This clone was picked up a small number of times. The J gene is TRBJ1-5, the V gene TRBV6-1; D is unresolved. The ends were cut back, 3 bases at V and 5 bases at J, with 11 bases in the middle. Germline V CDR1 and CDR2: MNHNS, SASEGT. The CDR3 is made up of 14 amino acids. The CDR3 nucleotides read TGTGCCAGCAGTGACTACTTTGCAGATCAGCCCCAGCATTTT. It codes for CASSDYFADQPQHF.

The chain combines TRBV19 with TRBJ1-4; D not certain. The V and J ends lost 5 bases and 8 bases respectively, with 18 bases between them. CDR1 is LNHDA, CDR2 SQIVND, per germline (reference sequence). The CDR3 runs to 15 residues. The CDR3 DNA follows: TGTGCCAGTAGTCCCCGGATGTTGGCTGGAGAAAAACTGTTTTTT. Translated: CASSPRMLAGEKLFF.

This clone was seen a handful of times. This chain joins TRBV29-1 and TRBJ1-1; TRBD1 matches 8 bases. Germline assignment: CDR1 SQVTM and CDR2 ANQGSEA. The CDR3 has 12 residues. V shed 6 bases, J shed 6 bases, and the junction held 6 bases outside the gene matches. The CDR3: CSVEDRDPEAFF. The DNA for the CDR3 is TGCAGCGTCGAGGACAGGGACCCTGAAGCTTTCTTT.

The J gene is TRBJ2-3, the V gene TRBV7-9; no reliable D call. This CDR3 contains 12 residues. Germline CDR1 SEHNR, CDR2 FQNEAQ (reference sequence). V was clipped by 3 bases and J by 6 bases, with 7 bases between them. CDR3 bases: TGTGCCAGCAGCTTCCGAGCGGATACGCAGTATTTT. Amino acid sequence: CASSFRADTQYF.

The CDR3 protein is CSVPRGFGNEQFF. The DNA of the CDR3 is TGCAGCGTACCGAGGGGGTTTGGCAATGAGCAGTTCTTC. The genes are TRBV29-1 and TRBJ2-1; D might be TRBD1 (6 bases). The germline V gene encodes CDR1 SQVTM and CDR2 ANQGSEA. Deletions cut 6 bases from V and 6 bases from J, with 15 bases between. CDR3 length: 13 residues.

The genes are TRBV2 and TRBJ2-3; D uncertain. Germline V gene data show CDR1 as SNHLY and CDR2 as FYNNEI. This CDR3 is 12 amino acids long. The V end was cut by 6 bases, the J end by 6 bases, with 10 bases between. The CDR3: CASSDLGDTQYF. CDR3 bases: TGTGCCAGCAGCGACTTGGGGGATACGCAGTATTTT.

With regard to this clone: Other DNA sequences in this specimen translate into the identical CDR3. The chain is built from TRBV6-5 and TRBJ2-7, with D uncertain. There are 13 residues in the CDR3. Germline CDR1 and CDR2: MNHEY and SVGAGI. Trimming stripped 2 bases from V and 0 bases from J, with 5 bases between. CDR3 in amino acids: CASSYSDSYEQYF. Written as DNA, the CDR3 is TGTGCCAGCAGTTACAGTGACTCCTACGAGCAGTACTTC.

In this sample, this clone turned up a few times. The rearrangement uses TRBV27 and TRBJ1-6; TRBD1 matches at 7 bases. Germline CDR1 MNHEY, CDR2 SMNVEV (reference sequence). V was pared by 2 bases and J by 6 bases, with 7 bases of the junction left unmatched. This CDR3 has 16 amino acids. In DNA form, the CDR3 reads TGTGCCAGCAGTTTAAGGGCAGGGGGACGTAATTCACCCCTCCACTTT. Protein sequence: CASSLRAGGRNSPLHF.

This clone was observed a single time. V is TRBV4-1 and J is TRBJ2-1; D unresolved. Germline V gene data show CDR1 as MGHRA and CDR2 as YSYEKL. CDR3 length: 16 residues. Trimming removed 0 bases from V and 0 bases from J, with 9 bases in between. DNA for the CDR3: TGCGCCAGCAGCCAAGATAACCCCAGCTCCTACAATGAGCAGTTCTTC. It translates to CASSQDNPSSYNEQFF.

This chain joins TRBV6-6 and TRBJ2-2; possible D gene TRBD1, 5 bases. CDR3 size: 15 residues. V lost 4 bases, J lost 0 bases, and 9 bases lay in between. CDR1 and CDR2 (germline): MNHNY, SVGAGI (reference sequence). CDR3 loop: CASSWTFANTGELFF. The CDR3 DNA reads TGTGCCAGCAGTTGGACATTCGCGAACACCGGGGAGCTGTTTTTT.

Points on this clone: Its ends do not fully match the called genes, so a read error is possible. This sample includes further DNA sequences coding for the same CDR3. V usage is TRBV27 and J usage is TRBJ2-1; D might be TRBD2 (5 bases). CDR1 is MNHEY, CDR2 SMNVEV, per germline (reference sequence). The CDR3 length is 14 residues. The CDR3 protein is CASSWGVSYNEQFF. The CDR3 DNA reads TGCGCCAGCAGTTGGGGAGTCTCCTACAATGAGCAGTTCTTC.

This clone was detected once. J is TRBJ2-7 and V is TRBV11-2; a weak D match, TRBD2 (6 bases). Germline CDR1 and CDR2: SGHAT and FQNNGV. The CDR3 is 15 residues long. V dropped 4 bases and J dropped 3 bases, with 16 bases sitting between them. This chain's CDR3 is CASSYLAGGIYEQYF. The CDR3 DNA sequence: TGTGCCAGCAGCTACCTGGCGGGCGGGATCTACGAGCAGTACTTC.

The CDR3 sequence: CASSAPGPPLEYGYTF. DNA of the CDR3: TGTGCCAGCAGTGCCCCGGGACCCCCGCTAGAATATGGCTACACCTTC. The chain links TRBV6-1 to TRBJ1-2; tentatively, D is TRBD1 (5 bases). The CDR3 sequence is 16 residues long. CDR1 and CDR2 from the germline V gene are MNHNS and SASEGT. Trimming removed 4 bases from V and 5 bases from J, with 20 bases in between.

The V call is TRBV6-5, the J call TRBJ1-5, with unresolved D. This CDR3 region has 13 residues. V shed 5 bases and J shed 0 bases, with 5 bases lying between them. The V gene's germline CDR1 is MNHEY and CDR2 SVGAGI. CDR3 in amino acids: CASSRYSNQPQHF. As DNA, the CDR3 is TGTGCCAGCAGTCGTTATAGCAATCAGCCCCAGCATTTT.

V and J are TRBV13 and TRBJ2-3; D possibly corresponds to TRBD1 (5 bases). The germline CDR1 and CDR2 sequences are PRHDT and FYEKMQ (reference sequence). This CDR3 region has 13 residues. V gave up 5 bases and J gave up 3 bases, with 9 bases separating them. The chain's CDR3 is CASSSRVTDTQYF. The CDR3 coding sequence is TGTGCCAGCAGCAGCAGGGTTACAGATACGCAGTATTTT.

In its sample, this clone was seen a few times. V usage is TRBV29-1 and J usage is TRBJ1-5, with D perhaps TRBD1 (5 bases). The CDR3 runs to 14 residues. Trimming removed 4 bases at V and 5 bases at J, with 15 bases between. Germline values: CDR1 SQVTM, CDR2 ANQGSEA. This CDR3 is CSVGPGVGDQPQHF. The CDR3 DNA reads TGCAGCGTTGGTCCGGGGGTAGGGGATCAGCCCCAGCATTTT.

The genes are TRBV5-1 and TRBJ2-7, with unresolved D. In germline, CDR1 is SGHRS, CDR2 YFSETQ. V lost 0 bases and J 0 bases, leaving 10 bases between the germline ends. CDR3 length: 15 residues. This CDR3 is CASSLAGVSSYEQYF. CDR3 DNA: TGCGCCAGCAGCTTGGCTGGTGTTAGCTCCTACGAGCAGTACTTC.

This clone was seen more than once but under ten times. This chain uses TRBV2 with TRBJ2-5, with D hard to call. CDR1 is SNHLY, CDR2 FYNNEI, per germline. This CDR3 spans 15 amino acids. V shed 0 bases and J shed 1 base, with 9 bases lying between them. CDR3 in amino acids: CASSEAPRTQETQYF. The CDR3 DNA sequence: TGTGCCAGCAGTGAAGCGCCTAGGACCCAAGAGACCCAGTACTTC.

Of note for this clone: The same CDR3 also results from other DNA sequences found in this sample. V usage is TRBV27 and J usage is TRBJ1-1; 8 bases agree with TRBD1. In germline, CDR1 is MNHEY, CDR2 SMNVEV (reference sequence). The CDR3 contains 15 residues. V was pared by 5 bases and J by 1 base, with 6 bases of the junction left unmatched. The chain's CDR3 is CASSLGTGANTEAFF. CDR3 bases: TGTGCCAGCAGTCTAGGGACAGGCGCGAACACTGAAGCTTTCTTT.